This T cell receptor (beta chain) comes out of a study of blood T cell repertoires in COVID-19 (dated by TCRdb to the early 2020s). Study-level background: Samples from collaborators originated in the United States, Italy and Spain and spanned both the acute and convalescent phases of COVID-19. The material from the prospective study consisted of cDNA or gDNA derived from T cells, B-cell-depleted T cells, or PBMCs. Deeply sampled blood TCRbeta repertoires from subjects exposed to, actively infected with, or recovered from COVID-19 were included in the dataset. A freely available public database, intended as a resource for researchers studying the immune response to SARS-CoV-2, is where the repertoires were released. The samples were drawn from two sources: the first 160 participants of the ongoing ImmuneRACE study, and approximately 1,300 subjects contributed by 6 global collaborators. Nearly every sample came with metadata listing a de-identified subject ID, COVID-19 status, age in years and sex. Where HLA class I and class II types were available, the types were taken from metadata supplied by the sample provider, not from assay-based typing. The investigation overall reported the following: The quantity of clinical and demographic metadata differed by source and by participant and was supplied without curation.

In its sample, this clone was seen once. No cognate antigen has been identified for it. No base-level quality is on record; no much larger clone is a single base apart. Participants in the prospective study were aged roughly 18 to 100 years, lived in under 30 United States geographic areas, and enrolled through a virtual design. In the prospective study, participants were assigned to cohorts based on the clinical history participants reported in a screening survey and a study questionnaire. Recovered participants in ImmuneRACE Cohort 3 were defined by two consecutive negative NP/OP PCR tests, clearance by a healthcare professional, or resolution of symptoms. Each participant in the prospective study had whole blood, serum and a nasopharyngeal or oropharyngeal swab collected by mobile phlebotomists. Additional blood draws and questionnaires over an approximately 2-month period could optionally be provided by prospective study participants. Prospective study blood samples were shipped either frozen or at room temperature before DNA extraction.

The immunoSEQ Assay, a bias-controlled multiplex PCR, was used to amplify TCRbeta CDR3 regions from genomic DNA. On the study's bioinformatics: Nucleated cell counts per sample were estimated from amplification of reference gene primers within the assay. To quantify the absolute abundance of each unique TCRbeta CDR3 rearrangement, sequence reads were collapsed and filtered. For each sample, productive Simpson clonality was calculated as the square root of Simpson's diversity index over productive rearrangements. The clones in this table, taken by TCRdb from immuneACCESS, are in-frame only. Not every clone is retained; where verified, under half of the shortfall comes from an unresolved V gene, and the cause of the rest is unknown. The V and J calls and clone size are taken from that table; D and trimming were inferred from the DNA. This sample comprises approximately 260,000 clones, 89% of them detected only once. Together, the top ten hold about 2% of the sample.

The germline V gene provides CDR1 SGHAT and CDR2 FQNNGV. Including cysteine and phenylalanine, the CDR3 has 15 amino acids. Of all the DNA, just the CDR3 is kept, 45 bases in frame from base 1. The germline ends are 9 bases apart after V is trimmed by 0 bases and J by 1 base. The receptor was derived from a woman aged 55-70 years who had recovered from COVID-19. The rearrangement combines TRBV11-2 with TRBJ1-2; the D gene lacks a confident call. Sample: PBMCs or T cells enriched from blood (not recorded which). The DNA sequence is as follows: TGTGCCAGCAGCTTAGAGGCGGGGTATAACTATGGCTACACCTTC. Translated, this is CASSLEAGYNYGYTF.